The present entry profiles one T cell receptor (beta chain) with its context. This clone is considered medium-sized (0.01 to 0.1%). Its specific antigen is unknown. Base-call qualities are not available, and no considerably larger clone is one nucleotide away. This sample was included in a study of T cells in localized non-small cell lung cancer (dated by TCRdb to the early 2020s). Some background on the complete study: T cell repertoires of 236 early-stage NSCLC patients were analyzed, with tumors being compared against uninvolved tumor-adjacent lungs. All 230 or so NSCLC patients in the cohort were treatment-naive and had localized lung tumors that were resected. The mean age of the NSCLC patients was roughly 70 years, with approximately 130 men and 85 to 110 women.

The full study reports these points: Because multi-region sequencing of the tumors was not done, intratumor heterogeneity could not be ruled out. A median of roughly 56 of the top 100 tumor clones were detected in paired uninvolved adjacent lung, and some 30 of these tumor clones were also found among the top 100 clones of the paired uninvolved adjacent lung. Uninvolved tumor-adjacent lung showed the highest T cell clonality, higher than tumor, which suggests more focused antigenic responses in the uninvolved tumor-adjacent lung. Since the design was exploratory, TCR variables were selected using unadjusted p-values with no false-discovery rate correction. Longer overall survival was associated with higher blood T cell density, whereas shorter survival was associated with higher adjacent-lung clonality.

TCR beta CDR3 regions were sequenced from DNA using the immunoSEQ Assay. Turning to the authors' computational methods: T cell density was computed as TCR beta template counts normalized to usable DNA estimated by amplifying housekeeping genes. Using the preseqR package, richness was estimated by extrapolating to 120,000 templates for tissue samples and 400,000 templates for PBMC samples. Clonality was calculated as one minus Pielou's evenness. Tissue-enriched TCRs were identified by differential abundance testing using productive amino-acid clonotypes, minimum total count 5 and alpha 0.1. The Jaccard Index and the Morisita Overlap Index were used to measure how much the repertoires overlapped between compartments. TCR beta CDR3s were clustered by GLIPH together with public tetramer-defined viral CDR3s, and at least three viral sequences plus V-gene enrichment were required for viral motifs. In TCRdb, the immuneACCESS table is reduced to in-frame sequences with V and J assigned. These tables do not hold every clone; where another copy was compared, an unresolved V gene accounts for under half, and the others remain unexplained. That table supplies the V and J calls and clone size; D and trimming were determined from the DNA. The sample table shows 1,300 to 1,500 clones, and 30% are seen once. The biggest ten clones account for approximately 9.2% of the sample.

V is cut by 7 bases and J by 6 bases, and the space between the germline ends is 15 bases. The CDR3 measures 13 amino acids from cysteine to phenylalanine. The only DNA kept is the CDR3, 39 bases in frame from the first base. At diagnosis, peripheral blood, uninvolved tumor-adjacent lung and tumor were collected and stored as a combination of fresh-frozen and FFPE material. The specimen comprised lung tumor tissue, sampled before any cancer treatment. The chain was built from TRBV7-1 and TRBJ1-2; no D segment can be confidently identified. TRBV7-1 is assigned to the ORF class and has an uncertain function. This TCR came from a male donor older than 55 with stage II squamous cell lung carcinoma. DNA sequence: TGTGCCAGCACGTACGGCGGTTACGATGGCTACACCTTC. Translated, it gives CASTYGGYDGYTF.